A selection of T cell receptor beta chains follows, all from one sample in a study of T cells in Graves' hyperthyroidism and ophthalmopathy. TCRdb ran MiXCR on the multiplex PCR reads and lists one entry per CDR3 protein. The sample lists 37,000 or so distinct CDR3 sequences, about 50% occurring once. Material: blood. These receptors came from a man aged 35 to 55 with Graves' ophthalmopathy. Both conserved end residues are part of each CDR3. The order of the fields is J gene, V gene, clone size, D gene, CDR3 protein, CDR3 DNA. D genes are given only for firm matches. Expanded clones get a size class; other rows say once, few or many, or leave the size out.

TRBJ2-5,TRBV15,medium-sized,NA,CATSRDELGLQETQYF,TGTGCCACCAGCAGAGATGAGTTGGGCCTCCAAGAGACCCAGTACTTC
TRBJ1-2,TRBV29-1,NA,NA,CSVEVGGTNTF,TGCAGCGTTGAGGTTGGGGGAACGAACACCTTC
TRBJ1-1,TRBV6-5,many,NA,CASRFNRVNTEAFF,TGTGCCAGCAGATTTAACAGGGTAAACACTGAAGCTTTCTTT
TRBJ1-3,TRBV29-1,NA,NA,CSVESAESGYTICF,TGCAGCGTTGAGTCAGCAGAATCTGGATACACCATATGTTTT
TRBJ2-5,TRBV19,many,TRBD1,CASSARQGETQYF,TGTGCCAGTAGTGCTAGACAGGGGGAGACCCAGTACTTC
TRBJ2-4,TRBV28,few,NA,CASSSTDFGQYF,TGTGCCAGCAGTTCCACGGATTTTGGCCAGTACTTC
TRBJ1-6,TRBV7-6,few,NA,CASSLGPMSPLHF,TGTGCCAGCAGCTTAGGACCAATGTCACCCCTCCACTTT
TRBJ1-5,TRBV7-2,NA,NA,CASSLSNQPQHF,TGTGCCAGCAGCTTAAGCAATCAGCCCCAGCATTTT
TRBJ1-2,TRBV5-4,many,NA,CASSFSRTEYGYTF,TGTGCCAGCAGCTTCTCTAGGACCGAGTATGGCTACACCTTC
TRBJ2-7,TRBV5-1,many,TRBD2,CASSSASGSSYEQYF,TGCGCCAGCAGCTCCGCTAGCGGGAGCTCCTACGAGCAGTACTTC
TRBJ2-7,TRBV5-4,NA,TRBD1,CASSWTTGTGGMYEQYF,TGTGCCAGCAGCTGGACCACCGGGACAGGGGGCATGTACGAGCAGTACTTC
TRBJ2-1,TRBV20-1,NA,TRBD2,CSATRTSGREQFF,TGCAGTGCTACCCGGACTAGCGGGAGGGAGCAGTTCTTC
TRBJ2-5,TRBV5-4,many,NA,CASSLSSPGAYRVSYLQLHF,TGTGCCAGCAGCTTGTCTTCCCCAGGAGCCTACCGAGTTAGCTACCTCCAACTACACTTC
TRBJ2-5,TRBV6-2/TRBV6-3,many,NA,CASSYGPSRGTQYF,TGTGCCAGCAGTTACGGACCCTCGAGGGGGACCCAGTACTTC
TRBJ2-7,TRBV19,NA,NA,CASSIRQDYEQYF,TGTGCCAGTAGTATTCGTCAGGACTACGAGCAGTACTTC
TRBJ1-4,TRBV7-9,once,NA,CASSLVPTSTNEKLFF,TGTGCCAGCAGCTTAGTTCCGACATCAACTAATGAAAAACTGTTTTTT
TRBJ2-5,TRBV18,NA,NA,CASSPRGKTQYF,TGTGCCAGCTCACCGAGGGGCAAGACCCAGTACTTC
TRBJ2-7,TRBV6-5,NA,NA,CASSLTLLQGTTIYEQYF,TGTGCCAGCAGCCTCACACTCCTACAGGGAACAACGATCTACGAGCAGTACTTC
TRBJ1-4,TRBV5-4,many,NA,CASSLQQGSRGELFF,TGTGCCAGCAGCTTGCAACAGGGCTCGAGGGGGGAACTGTTTTTT
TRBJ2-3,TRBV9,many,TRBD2,CASSARLAGADTQYF,TGTGCCAGCAGCGCACGACTAGCGGGGGCAGATACGCAGTATTTT
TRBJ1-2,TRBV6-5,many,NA,CASTSGTPRGGYTF,TGTGCCAGCACCTCCGGGACCCCTAGGGGAGGCTACACCTTC
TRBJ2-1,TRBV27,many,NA,CASSSTNEQFF,TGTGCCAGCAGTTCCACCAACGAGCAGTTCTTC
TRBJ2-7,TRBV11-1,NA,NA,CASSFRYEQYF,TGTGCCAGCAGCTTTCGTTACGAGCAGTACTTC
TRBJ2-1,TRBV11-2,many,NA,CASSLGVAFYNEQFF,TGTGCCAGCAGCCTCGGGGTTGCTTTCTACAATGAGCAGTTCTTC
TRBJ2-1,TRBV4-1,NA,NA,CAIRQGLEGGNEQFF,TGCGCCATCCGACAGGGCTTGGAGGGGGGCAATGAGCAGTTCTTC
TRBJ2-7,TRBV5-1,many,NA,CASSLGTGTTLGVSYEQYF,TGCGCCAGCAGCTTGGGCACCGGGACAACACTAGGGGTGTCCTACGAGCAGTACTTC
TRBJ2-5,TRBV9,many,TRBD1,CASSTRDRATETQYF,TGTGCCAGCAGCACCCGGGACAGGGCAACGGAGACCCAGTACTTC
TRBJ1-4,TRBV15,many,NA,CATSRDLDTSVGGKLFF,TGTGCCACCAGCAGAGATCTTGATACTTCCGTTGGGGGAAAACTGTTTTTT
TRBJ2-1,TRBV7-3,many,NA,CASSLVAGNEQFF,TGTGCCAGCAGCTTAGTCGCGGGAAATGAGCAGTTCTTC
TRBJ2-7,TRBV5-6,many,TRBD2,CASSFRTSGRAYEQYF,TGTGCCAGCAGCTTTAGGACTAGCGGGAGGGCCTACGAGCAGTACTTC
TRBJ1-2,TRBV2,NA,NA,CASTPRATWYGYTF,TGTGCCAGCACTCCAAGGGCCACCTGGTATGGCTACACCTTC
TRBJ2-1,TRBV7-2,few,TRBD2,CASSQVGTSGGQSPPIYNEQFF,TGTGCCAGCAGCCAAGTAGGAACTAGCGGGGGCCAGAGCCCACCAATCTACAATGAGCAGTTCTTC
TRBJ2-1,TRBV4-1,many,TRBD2,CASSPSGTSGRFYEQFF,TGCGCCAGCAGTCCTAGCGGGACTAGCGGGAGGTTCTATGAGCAGTTCTTC
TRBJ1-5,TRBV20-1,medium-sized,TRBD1,CSAVRQGGQPQHF,TGCAGTGCTGTACGACAGGGCGGTCAGCCCCAGCATTTT
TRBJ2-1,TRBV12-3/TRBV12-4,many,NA,CASSLDLADEQFF,TGTGCCAGCAGTTTGGACCTTGCGGATGAGCAGTTCTTC
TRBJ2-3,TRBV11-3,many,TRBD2,CASSLGLAGTTDTQYF,TGTGCCAGCAGCTTAGGACTAGCGGGAACCACAGATACGCAGTATTTT
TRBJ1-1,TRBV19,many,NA,CASSIIGGTEAFF,TGTGCCAGTAGTATTATCGGGGGTACTGAAGCTTTCTTT
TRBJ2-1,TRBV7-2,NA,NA,CASSLGGIEDNEQFF,TGTGCCAGCAGCTTAGGGGGTATTGAAGACAATGAGCAGTTCTTC
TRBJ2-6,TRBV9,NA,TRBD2,CASSVVGLAGGSHFSGANVLTF,TGTGCCAGCAGCGTAGTCGGACTAGCGGGAGGTAGTCACTTCTCTGGGGCCAACGTCCTGACTTTC
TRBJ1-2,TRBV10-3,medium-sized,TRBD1,CAISNTPGQGTYGYTF,TGTGCCATCAGTAACACGCCGGGACAGGGAACCTATGGCTACACCTTC
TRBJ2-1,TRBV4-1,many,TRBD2,CASSRDGTREGNEQFF,TGCGCCAGCAGCCGGGACGGGACTAGGGAGGGGAATGAGCAGTTCTTC
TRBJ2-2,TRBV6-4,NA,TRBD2,CASNYGLAGTGELFF,TGTGCCAGCAATTACGGCCTAGCGGGGACCGGGGAGCTGTTTTTT
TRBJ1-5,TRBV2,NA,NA,CASTRHAKGPQHF,TGTGCCAGCACCAGACACGCCAAGGGGCCCCAGCATTTT
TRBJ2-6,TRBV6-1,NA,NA,CASSALANVLTF,TGTGCCAGCAGTGCCCTAGCCAACGTCCTGACTTTC
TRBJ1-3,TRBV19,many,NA,CASSNAGTSGNTIYF,TGTGCCAGTAGCAACGCCGGGACAAGTGGAAACACCATATATTTT
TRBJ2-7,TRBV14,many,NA,CASSQDLYDRRQSSYEQYF,TGTGCCAGCAGCCAAGATCTTTACGACAGGAGACAATCCTCCTACGAGCAGTACTTC
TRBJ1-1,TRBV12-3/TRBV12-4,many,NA,CASSLDRDTEAFF,TGTGCCAGCAGTTTAGACAGGGACACTGAAGCTTTCTTT
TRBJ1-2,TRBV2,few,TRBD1,CASSEAQRDSSGYTF,TGTGCCAGCAGTGAAGCGCAGCGGGACAGCTCCGGCTACACCTTC
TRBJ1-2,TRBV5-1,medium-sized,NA,CASSLAGRDYGYTF,TGCGCCAGCAGCTTGGCGGGCAGGGACTATGGCTACACCTTC
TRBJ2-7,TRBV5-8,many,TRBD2,CASSSGTSGSYEQYF,TGTGCCAGCAGCTCCGGGACTAGCGGGAGCTACGAGCAGTACTTC